Listed here are 23 T cell receptor beta chains from one sample, sequenced in a study of T cell changes during pregnancy in multiple sclerosis. Data came from immunoSEQ multiplex PCR; TCRdb stores just in-frame clones and leaves some out. The repertoire has tens of thousands of clones, roughly nine tenths of them found once; the top ten carry 0.95% to 1.5%. Sequenced material: CD4+ T cells from peripheral blood mononuclear cells, taken in the first trimester of pregnancy. The receptors come from a female donor with multiple sclerosis, enrolled in a pregnancy study.

The V gene is TRBV9, the J gene TRBJ2-1, with D possibly being TRBD2 (6 bases). V was pared by 0 bases and J by 0 bases, with 19 bases between. The germline CDR1 and CDR2 sequences are SGDLS and YYNGEE. The CDR3 runs 19 residues. The CDR3 DNA reads as TGTGCCAGCAGCGTAGGGCCTCTAGCGCCAGTCAGCTCCTACAATGAGCAGTTCTTC. Translation: CASSVGPLAPVSSYNEQFF. Complete variable domain (other parts from reference TRBV9 and TRBJ2-1): DSGVTQTPKHLITATGQRVTLRCSPRSGDLSVYWYQQSLDQGLQFLIQYYNGEERAKGNILERFSAQQFPDLHSELNLSSLELGDSALYFCASSVGPLAPVSSYNEQFFGPGTRLTVL.

The gene calls are TRBV4-1 and TRBJ2-3, with 8 bases fitting TRBD1. The CDR3 runs 16 residues. The trim removed 1 base at V and 2 bases at J, leaving 5 bases unmatched. Germline V gives CDR1 MGHRA, CDR2 YSYEKL. Here the CDR3 reads CASSQGSDRATDTQYF. For the CDR3, the DNA is TGCGCCAGCAGCCAAGGGTCGGACAGGGCCACAGATACGCAGTATTTT.

This clone appeared once. The rearrangement uses TRBV6-1 and TRBJ2-5; possible D gene TRBD1, 6 bases. The germline V gene encodes CDR1 MNHNS and CDR2 SASEGT. The CDR3 length is 13 residues. Trimming took off 5 bases at V and 5 bases at J, with 12 bases between the two ends. The CDR3 sequence is CASSRQGPETQYF. CDR3 sequence (DNA): TGTGCCAGCAGTCGGCAGGGGCCGGAGACCCAGTACTTC.

The chain is built from TRBV5-1 and TRBJ2-1; D uncertain. V was shortened by 0 bases and J by 2 bases, with 9 bases between the two germline ends. The germline gives CDR1 SGHRS, CDR2 YFSETQ. This CDR3 has 15 residues. CDR3 residues: CASSLAVVAYNEQFF. The CDR3 bases are TGCGCCAGCAGCTTGGCCGTAGTGGCCTACAATGAGCAGTTCTTC. Combining the CDR3 with reference TRBV5-1 and TRBJ2-1 gives the whole variable domain KAGVTQTPRYLIKTRGQQVTLSCSPISGHRSVSWYQQTPGQGLQFLFEYFSETQRNKGNFPGRFSGRQFSNSRSEMNVSTLELGDSALYLCASSLAVVAYNEQFFGPGTRLTVL.

DNA for the CDR3: TGTGCCAGTAGAAGGCGGGAGGCCGGGGAGCTGTTTTTT. Protein: CASRRREAGELFF. V is TRBV19 and J is TRBJ2-2; 8 bases line up with TRBD2. The germline V gene has CDR1 LNHDA and CDR2 SQIVND (reference sequence). This CDR3 has 13 residues. Unmatched junction bases numbered 3, after V lost 6 bases and J lost 6 bases.

This sequence joins TRBV9 and TRBJ1-2; no firm D call. V dropped 0 bases and J dropped 6 bases, with 9 bases sitting between them. The CDR3 contains 13 residues. CDR1 is SGDLS and CDR2 is YYNGEE in the germline V gene. DNA for the CDR3: TGTGCCAGCAGCGTAGCAGGCCAGGATGGCTACACCTTC. This gives the protein CASSVAGQDGYTF.

The rearrangement links TRBV10-1 to TRBJ2-1, with D perhaps matching TRBD2 (6 bases). The germline CDR1 and CDR2 sequences are WNHNN and SYGVQD (reference sequence). Deletions cut 2 bases from V and 2 bases from J, with 13 bases between. The CDR3 has 16 residues. CDR3 in amino acids: CASSERLAGPYNEQFF. The CDR3 DNA sequence: TGCGCCAGCAGTGAGCGTCTGGCGGGACCCTACAATGAGCAGTTCTTC.

This rearrangement joins TRBV6-4 to TRBJ2-7; 7 nucleotides match TRBD2. In germline, CDR1 is MRHNA, CDR2 SNTAGT. V trimming: 9 bases; J trimming: 0 bases; junction bases outside the gene matches: 20. The CDR3 runs to 18 residues. This CDR3 is CARPIAGVSQRSSYEQYF. In DNA form, the CDR3 reads TGTGCCAGACCTATAGCGGGCGTATCCCAGCGAAGCTCCTACGAGCAGTACTTC.

The chain uses TRBV28 and TRBJ2-1, with a possible D match to TRBD1 (6 bases). The length of the CDR3 is 13 residues. Trimming cost V 8 bases and J 4 bases, with 12 bases left between them. Per the germline V gene, CDR1 is MDHEN and CDR2 is SYDVKM. The CDR3 DNA is TGTGCCAGCCTCAGGGGCCCTTACAATGAGCAGTTCTTC. Residues: CASLRGPYNEQFF. The whole variable domain, filled in from reference TRBV28 and TRBJ2-1, reads DVKVTQSSRYLVKRTGEKVFLECVQDMDHENMFWYRQDPGLGLRLIYFSYDVKMKEKGDIPEGYSVSREKKERFSLILESASTNQTSMYLCASLRGPYNEQFFGPGTRLTVL.

This clone appeared a single time. The chain links TRBV10-3 to TRBJ2-5, with 8 bases aligning to TRBD1. The germline V gene encodes CDR1 ENHRY and CDR2 SYGVKD. V shed 6 bases and J 5 bases; nucleotides not matched to a gene: 8. CDR3 length equals 14 residues. CDR3 sequence (DNA): TGTGCCATCAGACCCTCAGGGGGCAGTGAGACCCAGTACTTC. This codes for CAIRPSGGSETQYF.

A single count supports this clone. This likely reflects a read error, since a far larger clone is one base away. J is TRBJ2-2 and V is TRBV10-1, with D possibly TRBD1 on 6 matching bases. CDR1 and CDR2 (germline): WNHNN, SYGVQD (reference sequence). This CDR3 is built from 15 residues. DNA of the CDR3: TGCGCCGGCAGTGAATCAGGGGTTGGCACCGGGGAGCTGTTTTTT. Protein: CAGSESGVGTGELFF.

The genes are TRBV2 and TRBJ2-1, with 9 bases identical to TRBD2. Germline V gene lookup returns CDR1 SNHLY and CDR2 FYNNEI. V was clipped by 4 bases and J by 4 bases; unmatched bases: 5. The CDR3 is 15 amino acids. The CDR3 DNA follows: TGTGCCAGCAGTGGAGAGACTAGCGGTTACAATGAGCAGTTCTTC. Translating gives CASSGETSGYNEQFF.

The rearrangement uses TRBV5-6 and TRBJ2-2; 11 bases map to TRBD1. The CDR3 length is 15 residues. Per the germline V gene, CDR1 is SGHDT and CDR2 is YYEEEE. Trimming removed 4 bases from V and 6 bases from J; junction bases left unmatched: 5. The CDR3 sequence: CASSRDRGGPGELFF. The CDR3 nucleotides read TGTGCCAGCAGCCGGGACAGGGGGGGCCCCGGGGAGCTGTTTTTT.

This sequence joins TRBV18 and TRBJ2-7, with D unresolved. Germline values: CDR1 KGHSH, CDR2 LQKENI. V lost 6 bases and J lost 0, with 6 bases in between. This CDR3 region has 12 residues. This CDR3 reads CASSPFSYEQYF. The CDR3 DNA reads as TGTGCCAGCTCTCCTTTCTCCTACGAGCAGTACTTC.

The gene calls are TRBV4-1 and TRBJ1-5, with D perhaps TRBD1 (5 bases). The V and J ends lost 3 bases and 2 bases respectively, with 8 bases between them. Germline CDR1 MGHRA, CDR2 YSYEKL. The CDR3 totals 14 residues. CDR3 loop: CASSQVGGNQPQHF. The CDR3, as DNA: TGCGCCAGCAGCCAGGTAGGGGGCAATCAGCCCCAGCATTTT.

V is TRBV6-5 and J is TRBJ1-2; D not certain. CDR3 length: 14 amino acids. V lost 4 bases, J lost 7 bases, and 16 bases lay in between. CDR1 MNHEY and CDR2 SVGAGI come from the germline V gene. The CDR3 DNA is TGTGCCAGCAGTTTTTCCACTACCTCGGGTGGCTACACCTTC. Encoded protein: CASSFSTTSGGYTF.

The chain employs TRBV28 and TRBJ1-2, with 9 positions matching TRBD1. The germline V gene has CDR1 MDHEN and CDR2 SYDVKM. CDR3 length: 15 amino acids. Trimming removed 7 bases from V and 7 bases from J; junction bases left unmatched: 13. CDR3 bases: TGTGCCAGCATCCCAGGGCGGAGGACAGGGGTTGGCTACACCTTC. Protein product: CASIPGRRTGVGYTF.

The CDR3 loop is CASSLGQVNYGYTF. The CDR3 nucleotides are TGTGCCAGCAGCTTGGGACAGGTTAACTATGGCTACACCTTC. This chain connects TRBV5-4 to TRBJ1-2; possibly TRBD1 for D (6 bases). V was shortened by 0 bases and J by 1 base, with 7 bases between the two germline ends. Germline CDR1 and CDR2: SGHNT and YYREEE (reference sequence). CDR3 length: 14 amino acids.

This rearrangement joins TRBV5-1 to TRBJ2-5; D uncertain. The germline V and J ends were trimmed by 4 bases and 2 bases, with 3 bases remaining between them. Germline V gene sequence: CDR1 SGHRS, CDR2 YFSETQ. CDR3 size: 11 residues. CDR3 amino acids: CASSQQETQYF. CDR3 coding DNA: TGCGCCAGCAGCCAGCAAGAGACCCAGTACTTC. Combining the CDR3 with reference TRBV5-1 and TRBJ2-5 gives the whole variable domain KAGVTQTPRYLIKTRGQQVTLSCSPISGHRSVSWYQQTPGQGLQFLFEYFSETQRNKGNFPGRFSGRQFSNSRSEMNVSTLELGDSALYLCASSQQETQYFGPGTRLLVL.

CDR3 sequence: CASSLDRVYEQYF. In DNA form, the CDR3 reads TGTGCCAGCAGCTTAGACAGGGTCTACGAGCAGTACTTC. The chain combines TRBV7-8 with TRBJ2-7; D may be TRBD1 (6 bases). Germline V gene lookup returns CDR1 SGHVS and CDR2 FQNEAQ. Trimming removed 1 base at V and 3 bases at J, with 7 bases between. The CDR3 has 13 residues.

The chain couples TRBV27 to TRBJ1-1; TRBD1 is a possible D gene (6 bases). Germline CDR1 MNHEY, CDR2 SMNVEV (reference sequence). V lost 5 bases and J 5 bases, leaving 15 bases between the germline ends. The CDR3 has 14 amino acids. The CDR3 spells CASSQQGGRTEAFF. CDR3 bases: TGTGCCAGCAGTCAACAGGGCGGGAGGACTGAAGCTTTCTTT.

The chain has TRBV6-5 and TRBJ2-3, with D perhaps TRBD2 (6 bases). V dropped 10 bases and J dropped 2 bases, with 19 bases sitting between them. Germline CDR1 MNHEY, CDR2 SVGAGI. The CDR3 is made up of 15 amino acids. CDR3 nucleotide sequence: TGTGCCACCGGAGGGGCAACACTTCCCACAGATACGCAGTATTTT. Its translation: CATGGATLPTDTQYF.

The rearrangement uses TRBV18 and TRBJ2-1; 10 nucleotides line up with TRBD2. CDR1 and CDR2 (germline): KGHSH, LQKENI. V lost 3 bases and J lost 3; bases outside the gene matches: 2. This CDR3 has 15 amino acids. The CDR3, as DNA: TGTGCCAGCTCACCCCGGACTAGCGGCTACAATGAGCAGTTCTTC. It translates to CASSPRTSGYNEQFF.